One sample yielded the 5 T cell receptor beta chains listed below, sequenced in a study of vaccination and CD4 T cells after COVID-19. No antigen has been identified for these receptors. The treatment was: roughly 10-day PBMC culture with coronavirus spike peptide pools or control peptides (ViraFEST assay). An Oncomine TCR Beta short-read assay was used to sequence the DNA from cultured CD4+ T cells. TCRdb re-called the PCR reads through MiXCR, storing one row per CDR3 protein. The sample records just under 20,000 distinct CDR3 sequences, approximately 42% being singletons. Sequencing used CD4+ T cells from blood, cultured in vitro, obtained before SARS-CoV-2 vaccination. The receptors come from a human donor who received a COVID-19 vaccine.

V and J are TRBV24-1 and TRBJ2-3; D might be TRBD1 or TRBD2, each matching 5 bases. V lost 3 bases, J lost 6 bases, and 15 bases lay in between. The CDR3 has 15 amino acids. Germline assignment: CDR1 KGHDR and CDR2 SFDVKD. The CDR3 region is CATSDPWGEGDTQYF. The CDR3 DNA is TGTGCCACCAGTGATCCTTGGGGTGAGGGGGATACGCAGTATTTT.

The rearrangement links TRBV11-3 to TRBJ2-7, with 11 positions matching TRBD1. Trimming took 8 bases from V and 2 from J; bases not matched to a gene: 8. CDR3 length equals 15 residues. Germline V CDR1 and CDR2: SGHNT, YENEEA. The chain's CDR3 is CASGAPGQGAYEQYF. DNA for the CDR3: TGTGCCAGCGGCGCCCCGGGACAGGGGGCCTACGAGCAGTACTTC.

The rearrangement joins TRBV24-1 to TRBJ1-3, with D tentatively TRBD1 (6 bases). V lost 11 bases and J lost 0, with 10 bases in between. Germline V CDR1 and CDR2: KGHDR, SFDVKD. The CDR3 runs to 13 residues. The DNA for the CDR3 is TGTGCCAAGACAGGAATCTCTGGAAACACCATATATTTT. Translation gives CAKTGISGNTIYF.

The CDR3 is CATSRDVTGTYEQYF. The CDR3 DNA sequence: TGTGCCACCAGCAGAGATGTGACAGGGACCTACGAGCAGTACTTC. The chain links TRBV15 to TRBJ2-7, with 7 bases fitting TRBD1. Germline CDR1 is LNHNV and CDR2 is YYDKDF (reference sequence). CDR3 length equals 15 residues. V shed 0 bases and J 2 bases; nucleotides not matched to a gene: 4.

As for this clonotype: At one of its ends the junction is not consistent with the germline gene, which may arise from a read error. CDR3 region: CTSSIRGGSGGYTF. The CDR3 region has the DNA TGTACCAGTAGTATCAGGGGGGGCTCAGGGGGCTACACCTTC. The chain couples TRBV19 to TRBJ1-2; TRBD1 matches 7 bases. This CDR3 has 14 amino acids. Germline CDR1 reads LNHDA; CDR2 reads SQIVND (reference sequence).